The TCR beta chain described here comes from a study of beta chain features in type 1 diabetes (dated by TCRdb to 2016 to 2019). Describing the broader study: Mean age, gender distribution, total cell number and subset yield did not differ between patients and healthy donors. Naive and central memory subsets were obtained from all 30 or so donors, but regulatory and stem cell-like memory subsets were isolated from only 8 patients and roughly 8 healthy donors. A total of roughly 98,000,000 sorted cells were examined across all samples, and RNA yield correlated strongly with the number of cells per subset. The study compared the TCRB repertoires of sorted circulating CD4+ T cell subsets in recently diagnosed type 1 diabetes patients with those in matched healthy donors. What the authors observed across the whole study: PCR might favor shorter templates, but patient and control samples were amplified and corrected together, so any skew would affect both groups equally. In all four CD4+ subsets, TCRB CDR3 length was moderately but significantly shorter in type 1 diabetes patients. Only small numbers of individuals were included in the HLA sub-analyses, which left unresolved whether HLA type had any influence on TCRB rearrangement. Naive, central memory and regulatory TCRB repertoires appeared to be more similar among patients than among healthy donors. At VDJ recombination sites, patients with type 1 diabetes made fewer insertions and deleted more nucleotides, a pattern implying thymic rearrangement abnormalities. Because cDNA was sequenced instead of genomic DNA, highly expressing activated cells could be over-represented, though the groups showed no difference in activation or CD3 levels.

The entire isolated RNA was reverse transcribed using the High Capacity cDNA Reverse Transcription Kit, and thus expressed TCRB transcripts were sequenced. Deep immunoSEQ sequencing was applied to naive, central memory and regulatory T cell samples, giving an average of about 3.8 million total reads per sample. After sorted cells were lysed in RLT buffer, RNA was extracted with DNase-treated RNeasy Micro or Mini kits, with the choice depending on cell number. Each cell subset was processed separately to prevent cross-contamination, with patient and healthy donor samples processed together. TCRB sequences were amplified from cDNA with the immunoSEQ multiplex PCR, producing 87-bp fragments spanning the CDR3 region. Amplicons were sequenced on the Illumina HiSeq platform. The authors' pipeline ran thus. Synthetic template baselines were used to correct PCR bias computationally, reads within Hamming distance 2 were collapsed together, and singletons that could not be merged were discarded. Reads were aligned against IMGT to assign V, D and J genes, CDR3 length and insertions or deletions at six rearrangement sites. Clonotype counts were normalized to sorted cell number within each subset before computing true diversity and Gini coefficients with the tcR R package. The overlap coefficient, calculated on TCRB nucleotide sequences, was used to quantify repertoire sharing. Out-of-frame TCRB sequences from naive cells were analyzed as a proxy for the pre-selection repertoire. The immuneACCESS repertoire file appears here via TCRdb, limited to in-frame rearrangements. These files lack a portion of the clones; in checked studies, under half of the deficit traces to unresolved V genes, and the cause of the others is not known. The V and J calls and clone size come from that table; D and trimming were worked out from the DNA. The sample records around 430,000 clones, approximately 30% of which are singletons. Clones ranked in the top ten supply more than 0.055% of the sample.

As for this clone: What antigen it recognizes has not been identified. No qualities accompany the bases; no much larger clone lies one base away.

From each donor, a single peripheral blood sample of 100 to 150 mL on average was drawn into heparinised tubes. Naive, central memory, regulatory and stem cell-like memory CD4+ T cells were sorted on a BD FACSAria II using a panel including CD45RO, CCR7, CD25, CD127, CD95 and CD27. All sorted populations exceeded 95% purity. Right away, PBMCs were isolated by Lymphoprep density gradient centrifugation and were stained directly, with no culture step. To minimize batch effects, samples were stained and sorted in pairs, one healthy donor with one patient per experiment. The CDR3 spans 16 residues, from the cysteine through the phenylalanine. Here the CDR3 DNA is all that survives: 48 bases in frame from base 1. From the germline V gene, CDR1 is SGHTA and CDR2 is FQGTGA. V and J are truncated by 5 bases and 0 bases respectively, leaving an intervening sequence of 14 bases.

Sequencing used naive CD4+ T cells from blood. The meaning of the sample's cell subset or site label: true naive CD4+ T cells. The sequence was collected from a man aged 18 to 30 in good health. The receptor chain draws on TRBV7-3 and TRBJ2-1; 6 matching bases give a weak D call of TRBD2. The CDR3: CASSRRAGSSYNEQFF. The DNA sequence is TGTGCCAGCAGCCGCAGAGCGGGTAGCTCCTACAATGAGCAGTTCTTC.